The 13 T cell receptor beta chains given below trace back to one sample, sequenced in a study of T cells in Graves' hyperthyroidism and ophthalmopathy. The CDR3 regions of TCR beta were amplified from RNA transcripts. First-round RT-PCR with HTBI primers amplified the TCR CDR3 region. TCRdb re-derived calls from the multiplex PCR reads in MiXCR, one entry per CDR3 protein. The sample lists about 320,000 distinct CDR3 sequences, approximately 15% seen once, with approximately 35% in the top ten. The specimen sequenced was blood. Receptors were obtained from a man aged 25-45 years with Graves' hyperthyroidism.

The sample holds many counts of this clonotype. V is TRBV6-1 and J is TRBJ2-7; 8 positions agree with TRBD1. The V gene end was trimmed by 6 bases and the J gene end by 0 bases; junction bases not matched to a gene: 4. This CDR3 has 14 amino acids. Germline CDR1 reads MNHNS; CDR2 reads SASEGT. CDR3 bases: TGTGCCAGCAGAAACAGGGGGAGCTCCTACGAGCAGTACTTC. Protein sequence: CASRNRGSSYEQYF.

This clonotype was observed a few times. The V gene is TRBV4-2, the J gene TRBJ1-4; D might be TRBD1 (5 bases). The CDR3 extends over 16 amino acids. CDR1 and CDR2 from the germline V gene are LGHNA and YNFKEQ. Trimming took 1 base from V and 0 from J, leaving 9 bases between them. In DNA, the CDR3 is TGTGCCAGCAGCCAAGGGGGGATTTCAACTAATGAAAAACTGTTTTTT. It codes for CASSQGGISTNEKLFF.

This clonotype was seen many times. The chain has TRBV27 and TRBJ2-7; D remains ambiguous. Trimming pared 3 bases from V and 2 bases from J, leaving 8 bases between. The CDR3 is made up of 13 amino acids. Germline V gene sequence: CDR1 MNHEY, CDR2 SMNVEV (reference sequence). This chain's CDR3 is CASSFGQAYEQYF. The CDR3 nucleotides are TGTGCCAGCAGTTTCGGGCAGGCCTACGAGCAGTACTTC.

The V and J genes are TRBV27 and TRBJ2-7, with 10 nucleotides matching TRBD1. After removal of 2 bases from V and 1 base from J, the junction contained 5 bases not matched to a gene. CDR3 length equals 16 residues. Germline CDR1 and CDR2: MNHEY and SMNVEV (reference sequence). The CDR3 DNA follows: TGTGCCAGCAGTTTAGGTGGACAGGGGGGTTCCTACGAGCAGTACTTC. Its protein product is CASSLGGQGGSYEQYF.

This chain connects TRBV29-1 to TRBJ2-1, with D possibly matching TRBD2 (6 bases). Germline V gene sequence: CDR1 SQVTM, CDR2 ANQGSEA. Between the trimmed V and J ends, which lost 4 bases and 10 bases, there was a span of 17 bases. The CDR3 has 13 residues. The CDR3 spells CSVVEPVGGEQFF. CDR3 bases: TGCAGCGTTGTAGAACCAGTGGGAGGCGAGCAGTTCTTC.

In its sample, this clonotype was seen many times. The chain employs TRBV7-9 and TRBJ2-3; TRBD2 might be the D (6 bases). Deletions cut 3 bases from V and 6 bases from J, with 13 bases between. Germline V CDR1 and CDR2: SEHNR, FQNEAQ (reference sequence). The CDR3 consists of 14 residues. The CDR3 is CASSLVGGSDTQYF. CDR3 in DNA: TGTGCCAGCAGCTTGGTGGGGGGATCGGATACGCAGTATTTT.

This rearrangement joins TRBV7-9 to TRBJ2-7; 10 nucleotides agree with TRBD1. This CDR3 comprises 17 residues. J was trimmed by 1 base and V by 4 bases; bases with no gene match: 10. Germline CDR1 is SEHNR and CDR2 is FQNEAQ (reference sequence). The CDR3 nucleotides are TGTGCCAGCAGCTCCGACAGGGGGCTACCCTCTTCCTACGAGCAGTACTTC. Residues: CASSSDRGLPSSYEQYF.

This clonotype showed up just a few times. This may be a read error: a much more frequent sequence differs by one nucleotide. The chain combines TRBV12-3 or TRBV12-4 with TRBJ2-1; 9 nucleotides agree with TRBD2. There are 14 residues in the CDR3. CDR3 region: CASRLAGAYNEQSF. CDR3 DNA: TGTGCCAGTCGATTAGCGGGAGCCTACAATGAGCAGTCCTTC.

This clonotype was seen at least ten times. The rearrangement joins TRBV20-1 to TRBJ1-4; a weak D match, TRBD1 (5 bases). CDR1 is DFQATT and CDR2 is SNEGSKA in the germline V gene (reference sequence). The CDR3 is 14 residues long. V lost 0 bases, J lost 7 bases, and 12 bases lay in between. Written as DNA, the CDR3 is TGCAGTGCTAGAGATGGGCAGGGAGGTGAAAAACTGTTTTTT. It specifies CSARDGQGGEKLFF.

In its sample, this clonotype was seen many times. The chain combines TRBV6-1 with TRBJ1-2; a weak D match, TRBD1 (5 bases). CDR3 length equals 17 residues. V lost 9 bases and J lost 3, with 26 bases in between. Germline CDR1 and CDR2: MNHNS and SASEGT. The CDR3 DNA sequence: TGTGCCAGTTCCCCGGGGCAGGGCAGACGACTGGACTATGGCTACACCTTC. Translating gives CASSPGQGRRLDYGYTF.

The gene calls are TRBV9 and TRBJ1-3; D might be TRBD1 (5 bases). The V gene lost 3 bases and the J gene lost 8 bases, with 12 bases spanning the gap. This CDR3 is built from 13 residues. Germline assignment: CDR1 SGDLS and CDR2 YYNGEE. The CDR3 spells CASSAQTGDTIYF. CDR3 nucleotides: TGTGCCAGCAGCGCCCAAACAGGAGACACCATATATTTT.

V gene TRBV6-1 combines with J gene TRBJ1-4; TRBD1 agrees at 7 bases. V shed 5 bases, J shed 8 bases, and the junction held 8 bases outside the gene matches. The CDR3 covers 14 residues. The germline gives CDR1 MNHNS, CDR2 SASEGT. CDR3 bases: TGTGCCAGCAGTACGAGGGGGCGCGGGGAAAAACTGTTTTTT. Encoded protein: CASSTRGRGEKLFF.

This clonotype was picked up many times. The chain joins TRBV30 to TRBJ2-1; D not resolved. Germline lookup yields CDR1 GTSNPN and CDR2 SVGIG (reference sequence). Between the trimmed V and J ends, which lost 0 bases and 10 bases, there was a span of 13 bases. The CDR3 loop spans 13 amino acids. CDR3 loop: CAWSVGGSREQFF. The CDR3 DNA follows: TGTGCCTGGAGTGTAGGCGGTTCACGGGAGCAGTTCTTC. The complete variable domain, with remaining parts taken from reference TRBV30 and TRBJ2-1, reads SQTIHQWPATLVQPVGSPLSLECTVEGTSNPNLYWYRQAAGRGLQLLFYSVGIGQISSEVPQNLSASRPQDRQFILSSKKLLLSDSGFYLCAWSVGGSREQFFGPGTRLTVL.